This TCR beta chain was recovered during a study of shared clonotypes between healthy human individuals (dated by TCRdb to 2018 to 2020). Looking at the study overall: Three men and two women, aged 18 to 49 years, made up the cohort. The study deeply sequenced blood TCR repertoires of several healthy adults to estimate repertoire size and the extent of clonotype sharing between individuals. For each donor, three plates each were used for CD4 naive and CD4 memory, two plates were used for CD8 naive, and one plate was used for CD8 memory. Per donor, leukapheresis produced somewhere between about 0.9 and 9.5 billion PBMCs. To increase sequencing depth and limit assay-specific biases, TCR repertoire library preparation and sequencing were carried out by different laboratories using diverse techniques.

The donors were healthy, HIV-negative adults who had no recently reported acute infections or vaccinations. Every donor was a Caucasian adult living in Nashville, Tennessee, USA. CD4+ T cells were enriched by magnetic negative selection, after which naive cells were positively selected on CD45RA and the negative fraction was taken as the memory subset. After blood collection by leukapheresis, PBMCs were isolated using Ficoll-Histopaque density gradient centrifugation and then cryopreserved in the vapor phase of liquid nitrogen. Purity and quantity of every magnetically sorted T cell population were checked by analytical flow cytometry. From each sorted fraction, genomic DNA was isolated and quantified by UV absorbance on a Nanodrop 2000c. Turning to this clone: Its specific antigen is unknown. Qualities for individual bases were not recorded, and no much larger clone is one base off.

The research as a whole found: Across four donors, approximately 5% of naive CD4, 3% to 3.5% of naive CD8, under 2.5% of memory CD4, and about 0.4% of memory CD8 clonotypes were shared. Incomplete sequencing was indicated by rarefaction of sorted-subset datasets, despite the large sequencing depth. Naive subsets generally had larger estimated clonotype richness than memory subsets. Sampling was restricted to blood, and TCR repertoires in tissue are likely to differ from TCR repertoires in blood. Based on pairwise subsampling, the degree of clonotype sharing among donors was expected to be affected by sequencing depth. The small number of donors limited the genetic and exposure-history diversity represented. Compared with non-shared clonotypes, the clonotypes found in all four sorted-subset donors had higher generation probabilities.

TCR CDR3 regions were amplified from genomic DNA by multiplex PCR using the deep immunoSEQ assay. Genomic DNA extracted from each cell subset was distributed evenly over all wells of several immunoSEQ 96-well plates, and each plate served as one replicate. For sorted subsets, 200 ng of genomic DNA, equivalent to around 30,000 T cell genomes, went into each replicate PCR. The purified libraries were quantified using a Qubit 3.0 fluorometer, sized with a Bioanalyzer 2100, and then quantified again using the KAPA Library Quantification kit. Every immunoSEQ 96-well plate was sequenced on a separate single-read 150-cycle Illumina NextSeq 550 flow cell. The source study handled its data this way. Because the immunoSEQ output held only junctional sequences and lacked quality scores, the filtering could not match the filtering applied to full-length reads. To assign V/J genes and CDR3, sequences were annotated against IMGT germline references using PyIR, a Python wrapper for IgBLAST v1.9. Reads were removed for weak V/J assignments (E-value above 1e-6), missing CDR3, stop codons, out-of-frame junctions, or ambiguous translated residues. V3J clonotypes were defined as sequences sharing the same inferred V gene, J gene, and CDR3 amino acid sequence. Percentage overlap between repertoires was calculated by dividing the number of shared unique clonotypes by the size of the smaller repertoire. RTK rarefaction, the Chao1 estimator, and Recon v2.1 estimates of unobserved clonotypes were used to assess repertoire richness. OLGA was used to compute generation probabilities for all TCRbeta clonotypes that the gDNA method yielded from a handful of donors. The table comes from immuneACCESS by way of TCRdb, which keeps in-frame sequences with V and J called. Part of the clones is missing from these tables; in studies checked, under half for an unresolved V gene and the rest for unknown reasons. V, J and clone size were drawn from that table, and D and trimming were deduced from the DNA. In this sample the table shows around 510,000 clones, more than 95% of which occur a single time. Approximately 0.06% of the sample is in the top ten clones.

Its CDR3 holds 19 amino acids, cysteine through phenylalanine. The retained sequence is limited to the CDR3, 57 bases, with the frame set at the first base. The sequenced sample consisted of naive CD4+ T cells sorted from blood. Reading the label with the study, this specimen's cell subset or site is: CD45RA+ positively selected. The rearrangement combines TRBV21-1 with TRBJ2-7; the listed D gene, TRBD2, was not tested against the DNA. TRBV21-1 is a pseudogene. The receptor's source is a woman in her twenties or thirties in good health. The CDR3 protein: CASSSQSRTSGRVSYEQYF. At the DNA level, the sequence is TGTGCCAGCAGCAGCCAGTCCCGGACTAGCGGGAGAGTGTCGTACGAGCAGTACTTC.